The source of this TCR beta chain is a study of blood T cell repertoires in COVID-19. For the study at large: T cells, B-cell-depleted T cells, or PBMCs provided the cDNA or gDNA that served as material.

There are 14 residues in the CDR3. CDR1 SGHRS and CDR2 YFSETQ come from the germline V gene. Trimming took off 2 bases at V and 8 bases at J, with 16 bases between the two ends. Per the original methods: Quantification of nucleated cells was approximated via reference gene primer amplification. The protocol was immunoSEQ multiplex PCR, while the TCRdb copy is restricted to in-frame clones and leaves out a portion. V and J calls and clone size are given by that table; D and trimming were obtained from the DNA. The sample has around 300,000 clones; around nine tenths are singletons. The sequenced sample consisted of PBMCs or T cells enriched from blood (not recorded which). The gene calls are TRBV5-1 and TRBJ1-2; maybe TRBD1 (5 bases). The sequence was obtained from a woman in her late teens or twenties who had recovered from COVID-19. The DNA of the CDR3 is TGCGCCAGCAGCTTTGGGGGGGATTATAGAGGCTACACCTTC. Amino acids: CASSFGGDYRGYTF.